In its sample, the clone carrying this T cell receptor (beta chain) was seen many times. The target antigen is unknown. Stated time point: patch test 2, 6 weeks after DPC sensitization. Treatment denoted: therapeutic diphenylcyclopropenone sensitization with weekly scalp DPC. The library tagged each cDNA molecule with unique molecular identifiers. In the original analysis: Per-sample TCR counts ranged from roughly 23,224 to 750,000, median around 88,000. TCRdb independently ran MiXCR on the RACE reads; one entry per CDR3 protein. These V and J calls derive from TCRdb rather than the authors' analysis. The sample contains some 84,000 distinct CDR3 sequences, about 9.4% of which appear only once. This entry is derived from a study of human T cells and chemical hapten exposure. Study observations and caveats: In comparison with controls, expanded TCRs gave rise to a significantly larger number of large CDR3 similarity clusters. Expanded TCR counts at PT1 were positively correlated with the patch test score.

CDR1 and CDR2 from the germline V gene are GTSNPN and SVGIG (reference sequence). The CDR3 is made up of 16 amino acids. Trimming took off 0 bases at V and 0 bases at J, with 13 bases between the two ends. The gene calls are TRBV30 and TRBJ2-3, with a possible D match to TRBD2 (6 bases). The sequencing here drew on whole blood, taken in connection with sensitization to the hapten diphenylcyclopropenone (DPC). This TCR was sampled from a woman aged 50 to 65 with alopecia areata. Some clones in this sample may be carry-over from other donors' samples. The CDR3 loop reads CAWSVGQRASTDTQYF. The CDR3 DNA follows: TGTGCCTGGAGTGTTGGGCAGCGGGCGAGCACAGATACGCAGTATTTT.